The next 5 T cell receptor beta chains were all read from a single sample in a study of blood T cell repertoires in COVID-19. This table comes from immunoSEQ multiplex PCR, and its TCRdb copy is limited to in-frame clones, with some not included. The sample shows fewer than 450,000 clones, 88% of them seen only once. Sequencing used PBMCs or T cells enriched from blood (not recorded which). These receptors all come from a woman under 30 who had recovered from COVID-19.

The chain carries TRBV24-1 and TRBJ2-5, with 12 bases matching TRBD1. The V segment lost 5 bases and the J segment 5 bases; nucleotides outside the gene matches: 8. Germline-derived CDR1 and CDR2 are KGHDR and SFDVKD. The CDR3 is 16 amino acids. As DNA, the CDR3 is TGTGCCACCAGTGCTTCCGGGACAGGGGGCGAGGAGACCCAGTACTTC. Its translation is CATSASGTGGEETQYF.

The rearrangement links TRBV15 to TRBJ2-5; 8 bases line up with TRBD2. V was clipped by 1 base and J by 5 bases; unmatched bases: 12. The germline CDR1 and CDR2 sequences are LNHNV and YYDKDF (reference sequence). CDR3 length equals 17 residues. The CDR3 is CATSRGGAGEFMETQYF. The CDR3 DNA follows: TGTGCCACCAGCAGAGGAGGAGCGGGGGAGTTTATGGAGACCCAGTACTTC.

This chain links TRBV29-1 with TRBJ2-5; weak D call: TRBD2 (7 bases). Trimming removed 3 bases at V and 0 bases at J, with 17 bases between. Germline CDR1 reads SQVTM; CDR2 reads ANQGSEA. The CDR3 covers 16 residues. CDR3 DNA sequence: TGCAGCGTTGACGATGCGGGGGAGGGGGACCAAGAGACCCAGTACTTC. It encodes CSVDDAGEGDQETQYF. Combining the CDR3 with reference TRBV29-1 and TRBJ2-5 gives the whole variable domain SAVISQKPSRDICQRGTSLTIQCQVDSQVTMMFWYRQQPGQSLTLIATANQGSEATYESGFVIDKFPISRPNLTFSTLTVSNMSPEDSSIYLCSVDDAGEGDQETQYFGPGTRLLVL.

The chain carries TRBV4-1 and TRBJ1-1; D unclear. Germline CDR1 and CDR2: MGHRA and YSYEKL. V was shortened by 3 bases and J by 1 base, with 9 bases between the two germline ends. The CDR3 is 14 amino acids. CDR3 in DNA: TGCGCCAGCAGCCACCCGCTGAGGAACACTGAAGCTTTCTTT. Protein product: CASSHPLRNTEAFF.

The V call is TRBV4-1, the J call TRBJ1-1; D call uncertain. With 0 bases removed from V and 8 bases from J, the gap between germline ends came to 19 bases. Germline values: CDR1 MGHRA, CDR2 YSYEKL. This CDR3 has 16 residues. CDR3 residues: CASSQDPRLDHVEAFF. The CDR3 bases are TGCGCCAGCAGCCAAGATCCTAGGCTAGATCACGTCGAAGCTTTCTTT.